Sequencing of this TCR beta chain was carried out in a study of T-cell memory formation after mild COVID-19. This clonotype was counted ten times or more. TCRdb recomputed calls from the 5' RACE reads with MiXCR, one row per CDR3 protein. The sample includes roughly 86,000 distinct CDR3 sequences, 10% to 15% of them seen just once. Trimming cost V 1 base and J 1 base, with 8 bases left between them. This CDR3 region has 14 residues. Germline CDR1 is MGHRA and CDR2 is YSYEKL. The genes are TRBV4-1 and TRBJ2-7; D may be TRBD1 or TRBD2 (5 bases each). Sequences were obtained from PBMCs or a T cell subset sorted from them (not recorded which). This clonotype originated in an adult woman who had mild COVID-19 (a few samples of this study predate the infection). Cell type and time point are not known. CDR3 bases: TGCGCCAGCAGCCAAGGGGGGTCATCCTACGAGCAGTACTTC. Translated, it gives CASSQGGSSYEQYF.